This is a list of T cell receptor beta chains from one sample in a study of T-cell memory formation after mild COVID-19. TCRdb itself ran the 5' RACE reads through MiXCR, one entry per CDR3 protein. Altogether 540,000 or so distinct CDR3 sequences are present, roughly 20% being singletons, with the ten largest covering approximately 12%. Source material: PBMCs or a T cell subset sorted from them (not recorded which). The receptors derive from an adult woman who had mild COVID-19 (a few samples of this study predate the infection). Cell type and time point are not known. Both conserved end residues are part of each CDR3. The D gene is left open where the match is weak. Rows may omit the clone size; those that give it use once, few, many or a size class.

j_gene	abundance	v_gene	d_gene	CDR3nt	CDR3aa
TRBJ1-6	many	TRBV27	NA	TGTGCCAGCAGCAGGACAGCCAATACACCCCTCCACTTT	CASSRTANTPLHF
TRBJ1-5	few	TRBV27	TRBD1	TGTGCCAGCAGAGGACAGGTCCCCGATCAGCCCCAGCATTTT	CASRGQVPDQPQHF
TRBJ1-1	NA	TRBV13	TRBD1	TGTGCCAGCAGCTTAGTTCAGGGGGCTTGGGGCACTGAAGCTTTCTTT	CASSLVQGAWGTEAFF
TRBJ2-7	NA	TRBV6-5	NA	TGTGCCAGCAGTTACTCGAGTGGTTCCCGCGAGCAGTACTTC	CASSYSSGSREQYF
TRBJ1-2	NA	TRBV7-6	NA	TGTGCCAGCAGCGCCCGGGACACGGATGGCTACACCTTC	CASSARDTDGYTF
TRBJ2-5	few	TRBV21-1	NA	TGTGCCAGCAGCAAAGGGGAACATCGGACAGGGCAAGAGACCCAGTACTTC	CASSKGEHRTGQETQYF
TRBJ1-6	NA	TRBV4-1	NA	TGCGCCAGCAGCCAAAACACGATGGATTCACCCCTCCACTTT	CASSQNTMDSPLHF
TRBJ2-3	few	TRBV6-5	NA	TGTGCCAGCAACCACCCCACCACAGATACGCAGTATTTT	CASNHPTTDTQYF
TRBJ2-1	NA	TRBV3-1	NA	TGTGCCAGCAGCCAATCGCTAGCCCGTGGTAATGAGCAGTTCTTC	CASSQSLARGNEQFF
TRBJ2-5	NA	TRBV2	NA	TGTGCCAGCAGCACTCCCACAGGGTCGGAGACCCAGTACTTC	CASSTPTGSETQYF
TRBJ2-1	NA	TRBV24-1	TRBD2	TGTGCCACCAGTGTTCATGGACTAGCAAACAATGAGCAGTTCTTC	CATSVHGLANNEQFF
TRBJ1-1	few	TRBV7-9	NA	TGTGCCAGCAGCTTAGCCCAGGGTTTCGACACTGAAGCTTTCTTT	CASSLAQGFDTEAFF
TRBJ2-7	few	TRBV7-9	NA	TGTGCCAGCAGCTTAAATGGTTTCAACGAGCAGTACTTC	CASSLNGFNEQYF
TRBJ2-1	few	TRBV4-3	NA	TGCGCCAGCAGCCAAGAGGTAGGGAACAATGAGCAGTTCTTC	CASSQEVGNNEQFF
TRBJ1-2	NA	TRBV9	NA	TGTGCCAGCAGCGTAGTCGGGGTGGGCTACACCTTC	CASSVVGVGYTF
TRBJ2-5	few	TRBV29-1	TRBD1	TGCAGCGCTTCTAGGACAGGGTCCCAAGAGACCCAGTACTTC	CSASRTGSQETQYF
TRBJ2-1	NA	TRBV5-1	NA	TGCGCCAGCAGCACCTATCGGGGTAATGAGCAGTTCTTC	CASSTYRGNEQFF
TRBJ2-3	few	TRBV7-2	TRBD2	TGTGCCAGCAGCTTCCGACTAGCGGGGAGTTCAGATACGCAGTATTTT	CASSFRLAGSSDTQYF
TRBJ2-5	many	TRBV3-1	NA	TGTGCCAGCAGCCCTGGGGGCAGAGAGACCCAGTACTTC	CASSPGGRETQYF
TRBJ2-7	many	TRBV29-1	TRBD1	TGCAGCGTTGGGACAGGGGGCATGAACGAGCAGTACTTC	CSVGTGGMNEQYF
TRBJ1-5	NA	TRBV6-5	TRBD1	TGTGCCAGCACCCACCAGACAGGGGGCAATCAGCCCCAGCATTTT	CASTHQTGGNQPQHF
TRBJ2-1	few	TRBV23-1	TRBD2	TGCGCCAGCAGTCAGGCAGGGGAATTGGGCTGGCTAGCGGGACCCCGCTCCTACAATGAGCAGTTCTTC	CASSQAGELGWLAGPRSYNEQFF
TRBJ1-1	NA	TRBV18	NA	TGTGCCAGCTCACCACCGCACGGGAACACTGAAGCTTTCTTT	CASSPPHGNTEAFF
TRBJ2-5	many	TRBV7-8	TRBD2	TGTGCCAGCAGCTTAGGGACTAGCGGGGGCAGCGAGACCCAGTACTTC	CASSLGTSGGSETQYF
TRBJ1-1	NA	TRBV12-3/TRBV12-4	NA	TGTGCCAGCAGGTACAGAATAACGAACACTGAAGCTTTCTTT	CASRYRITNTEAFF
TRBJ2-5	few	TRBV30	NA	TGTGCCTGGAGTGCTCCCCTCGAGACCCAGTACTTC	CAWSAPLETQYF
TRBJ2-1	NA	TRBV20-1	TRBD2	TGCAGTGCTCCGAACATGGGACTAGCGGGGCAACAGCAGTTCTTC	CSAPNMGLAGQQQFF
TRBJ1-1	NA	TRBV24-1	NA	TGTGCCACCAGTGATTCAAGTCTAGGGCAGGTGAACACTGAAGCTTTCTTT	CATSDSSLGQVNTEAFF
TRBJ1-1	few	TRBV2	NA	TGTGCCAGCATGGCCCGAATACGGGGAGACCCTGAAGCTTTCTTT	CASMARIRGDPEAFF
TRBJ1-6	NA	TRBV5-1	TRBD1	TGCGCCAGCACCTCCGGGACAGGGGGCAGAGATTCACCCCTCCACTTT	CASTSGTGGRDSPLHF
TRBJ1-1	many	TRBV7-2	NA	TGTGCCAGCAGCTTAGGGGGCAGGGACACTGAAGCTTTCTTT	CASSLGGRDTEAFF
TRBJ1-5	NA	TRBV27	NA	TGTGCCAGCAGCCCCGGCCGAAGGGGAGGCAATCAGCCCCAGCATTTT	CASSPGRRGGNQPQHF
TRBJ2-3	NA	TRBV11-3	TRBD2	TGTGCCAGCAGCCACTCTGGACCGGGAGGGTCAGATACGCAGTATTTT	CASSHSGPGGSDTQYF
TRBJ2-5	NA	TRBV10-2	TRBD2	TGCGCCAGCAGTTCTAGCGGGGGTTGGATGGTAGAGACCCAGTACTTC	CASSSSGGWMVETQYF
TRBJ2-2	few	TRBV20-1	TRBD2	TGCAGTGCTAGAGCCGGGACTAGTAACACCGGGGAGCTGTTTTTT	CSARAGTSNTGELFF
TRBJ2-2	NA	TRBV29-1	NA	TGCAGCTTCAGGGGCGCCGGGGAGCTGTTTTTT	CSFRGAGELFF
TRBJ2-5	many	TRBV4-1	TRBD1	TGCGCCAGCAGCCAGGGGACAGGGGTGGAGACCCAGTACTTC	CASSQGTGVETQYF
TRBJ2-7	few	TRBV9	TRBD1	TGTGCCAGCAGCGTAGGAAGGGGGCGGATCCCCGAGCAGTACTTC	CASSVGRGRIPEQYF
TRBJ2-1	few	TRBV7-9	TRBD2	TGTGCCAGCAGCTTCCTAGCGGGAGCCTCCTACAATGAGCAGTTCTTC	CASSFLAGASYNEQFF
TRBJ2-3	NA	TRBV9	NA	TGTGCCAGCAGCGTCAGAGTGGGAGATACGCAGTATTTT	CASSVRVGDTQYF
TRBJ1-6	NA	TRBV4-3	NA	TGCGCCAGCAGCCAAGAGAATTCACCCCTCCACTTT	CASSQENSPLHF
TRBJ2-3	NA	TRBV15	TRBD2	TGTGCCACCAGCAGAGATTGGGAGGGTAGCACAGATACGCAGTATTTT	CATSRDWEGSTDTQYF
TRBJ2-7	few	TRBV7-9	NA	TGTGCCAGCAGCTTAGATCCGGGGGTCTCCTACGAGCAGTACTTC	CASSLDPGVSYEQYF
TRBJ1-2	NA	TRBV3-1	NA	TGTGCCAGCAGCCAAGATTCTGACAGGCCGTTGGAGGGCTACACCTTC	CASSQDSDRPLEGYTF
TRBJ2-7	NA	TRBV5-5	TRBD1	TGTGCCAGCAGTGCGACAGGGGACCCCTACGAGCAGTACTTC	CASSATGDPYEQYF
TRBJ2-1	few	TRBV5-1	NA	TGCGCCAGCAGAGAGGGATCGGACAATGAGCAGTTCTTC	CASREGSDNEQFF
TRBJ2-1	many	TRBV5-1	TRBD1	TGCGCCAGCAGCTTGGGGGGACAGACCCTCAATGAGCAGTTCTTC	CASSLGGQTLNEQFF
TRBJ2-1	NA	TRBV21-1	NA	TGTGCCAGCAGCAGCTCAGGGGGGAATGAGCAGTTCTTC	CASSSSGGNEQFF
TRBJ2-7	many	TRBV3-1	TRBD1	TGTGCCAGCAGCGCCGGGACAGCATCCTACGAGCAGTACTTC	CASSAGTASYEQYF
TRBJ1-1	NA	TRBV5-1	TRBD1	TGCGCCAGCAGCAGGGGACAGGGCGCGGTGGTCACTGAAGCTTTCTTT	CASSRGQGAVVTEAFF
TRBJ2-7	few	TRBV4-1	NA	TGCGCCAGCAGCCAAGGGGGGACCCGGAGGACCTACGAGCAGTACTTC	CASSQGGTRRTYEQYF
TRBJ2-6	NA	TRBV10-3	TRBD1	TGTGCCATCAGATCCGGGACAGGGGGCTCGAATGGGGCCAACGTCCTGACTTTC	CAIRSGTGGSNGANVLTF